This T cell receptor beta chain came from a study of cytomegalovirus exposure and HLA in healthy donors. Study-wide results and caveats: Analyzed later, association rates of TCRs varied across HLA loci, with DRB1 most and HLA-C fewest.

This clone showed up just a few times. The target antigen is unknown. Germline V gene lookup returns CDR1 SNHLY and CDR2 FYNNEI. V trimming: 6 bases; J trimming: 8 bases; junction bases outside the gene matches: 9. The length of the CDR3 is 15 residues. The PCR made use of 60 Vbeta and 13 Jbeta primers. Data came from immunoSEQ multiplex PCR; TCRdb stores just in-frame clones and leaves some out. The sample lists over 150,000 clones, about 71% occurring once. V gene TRBV2 combines with J gene TRBJ1-4; 10 bases line up with TRBD1. The origin of this receptor is a man aged 50 or older in good health and CMV-seronegative. Sequencing input: PBMCs. CDR3 residues: CASRRDRGREEKLFF. The CDR3 DNA sequence: TGTGCCAGCAGACGAGACAGGGGGCGAGAGGAAAAACTGTTTTTT.